This T cell receptor beta chain was sequenced for a study of shared clonotypes between healthy human individuals. The germline CDR1 and CDR2 sequences are SGHVS and FNYEAQ. This CDR3 contains 13 residues. V shed 4 bases and J shed 6 bases, with 12 bases lying between them. Study-level points and caveats: Among donors, clonotype sharing was expected to be affected by sequencing depth.

The study drew its donors from healthy HIV-negative adults without recent acute infections or vaccinations. The data were produced by immunoSEQ multiplex PCR, yet TCRdb's version contains in-frame clones alone and is incomplete. The table shows 2,500,000 or so clones, with roughly 92% occurring only once. As to this clone: What it recognizes is unknown.

Source material: naive CD4+ T cells from PBMCs. The subset denotes: CD45RA+ positively selected. This receptor was obtained from a man younger than 30 in good health. Some clones in this sample may be carry-over from other donors' samples. The chain has TRBV7-6 and TRBJ1-2; maybe TRBD1 (5 bases). CDR3 sequence: CASSSRAGNGYTF. In DNA form, the CDR3 reads TGTGCCAGCAGCTCACGAGCAGGGAATGGCTACACCTTC.